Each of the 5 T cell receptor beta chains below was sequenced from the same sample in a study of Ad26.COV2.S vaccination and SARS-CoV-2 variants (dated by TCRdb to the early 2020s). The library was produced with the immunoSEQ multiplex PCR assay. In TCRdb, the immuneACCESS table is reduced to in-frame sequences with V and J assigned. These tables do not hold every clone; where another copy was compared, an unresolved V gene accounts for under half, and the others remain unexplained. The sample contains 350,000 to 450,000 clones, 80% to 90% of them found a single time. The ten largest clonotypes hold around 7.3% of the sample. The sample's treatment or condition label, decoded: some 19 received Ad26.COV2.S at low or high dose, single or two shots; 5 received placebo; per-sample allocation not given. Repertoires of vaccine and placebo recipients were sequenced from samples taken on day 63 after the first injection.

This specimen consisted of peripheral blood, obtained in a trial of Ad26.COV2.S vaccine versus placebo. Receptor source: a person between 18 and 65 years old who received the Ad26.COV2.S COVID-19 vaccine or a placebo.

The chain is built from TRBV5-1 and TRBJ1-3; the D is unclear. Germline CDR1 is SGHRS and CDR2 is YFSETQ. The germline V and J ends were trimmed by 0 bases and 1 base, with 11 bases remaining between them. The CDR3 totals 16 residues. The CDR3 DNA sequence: TGCGCCAGCAGCTTGGCCGGATCCGTTTCTGGAAACACCATATATTTT. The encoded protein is CASSLAGSVSGNTIYF.

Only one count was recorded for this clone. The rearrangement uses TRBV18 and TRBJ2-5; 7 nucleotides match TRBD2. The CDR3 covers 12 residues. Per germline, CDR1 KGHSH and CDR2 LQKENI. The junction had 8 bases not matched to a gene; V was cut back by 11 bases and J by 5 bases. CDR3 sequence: CAGRADGETQYF. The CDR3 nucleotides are TGTGCCGGGAGGGCAGACGGGGAGACCCAGTACTTC.

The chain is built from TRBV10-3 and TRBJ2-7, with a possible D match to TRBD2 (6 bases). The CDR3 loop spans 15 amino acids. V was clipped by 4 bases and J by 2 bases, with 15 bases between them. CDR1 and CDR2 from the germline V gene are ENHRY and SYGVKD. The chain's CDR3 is CAISGAEAGAYEQYF. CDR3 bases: TGTGCCATCAGTGGGGCTGAAGCGGGTGCCTACGAGCAGTACTTC.

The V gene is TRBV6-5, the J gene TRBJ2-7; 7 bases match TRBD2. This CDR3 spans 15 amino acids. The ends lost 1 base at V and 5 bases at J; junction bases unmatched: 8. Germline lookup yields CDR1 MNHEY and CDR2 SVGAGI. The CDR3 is CASSYFQTSPHEQYF. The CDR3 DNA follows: TGTGCCAGCAGTTACTTTCAGACTAGCCCCCACGAGCAGTACTTC.

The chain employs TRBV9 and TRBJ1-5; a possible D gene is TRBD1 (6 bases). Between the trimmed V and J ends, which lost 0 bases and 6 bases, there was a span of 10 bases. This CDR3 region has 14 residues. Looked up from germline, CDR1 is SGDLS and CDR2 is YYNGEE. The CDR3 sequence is CASSVEGGSQPQHF. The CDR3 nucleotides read TGTGCCAGCAGCGTAGAGGGGGGCAGTCAGCCCCAGCATTTT.